A selection of T cell receptor beta chains follows, all from one sample in a study of blood T cells in healthy people across ages. TCRdb ran MiXCR on the 5' RACE reads and lists one entry per CDR3 protein. In the table there are 550,000 to 650,000 distinct CDR3 sequences, about 28% of which are singletons. Input material: blood. The receptors come from an elderly woman in good health. Each CDR3 is given with its conserved first and last residue. D genes are given only for firm matches. Clone size appears in some rows only: once, few, many, or a class for an expanded clone.

d_gene: -
abundance: once
v_gene: TRBV7-2
j_gene: TRBJ2-7
CDR3aa: CASSPVTGQYYEQYF
CDR3nt: TGTGCCAGCAGTCCCGTCACGGGGCAGTACTACGAGCAGTACTTC

d_gene: -
abundance: many
v_gene: TRBV20-1
j_gene: TRBJ2-5
CDR3aa: CSGIQRRRETQYF
CDR3nt: TGCAGTGGCATACAACGGCGGCGAGAGACCCAGTACTTC

d_gene: TRBD2
abundance: many
v_gene: TRBV6-5
j_gene: TRBJ2-5
CDR3aa: CASSSSRNSGGPLSETQYF
CDR3nt: TGTGCCAGCAGTTCCTCCAGAAATAGCGGGGGACCTTTGTCCGAGACCCAGTACTTC

d_gene: -
abundance: -
v_gene: TRBV7-9
j_gene: TRBJ2-7
CDR3aa: CASSVTKGQMYNEQYF
CDR3nt: TGTGCCAGCAGCGTTACGAAAGGACAGATGTACAATGAGCAGTACTTC

d_gene: TRBD1
abundance: -
v_gene: TRBV7-2
j_gene: TRBJ2-2
CDR3aa: CASSGRTGGLNTGELFF
CDR3nt: TGTGCCAGCAGCGGACGGACAGGGGGCTTGAACACCGGGGAGCTGTTTTTT

d_gene: -
abundance: -
v_gene: TRBV5-1
j_gene: TRBJ2-2
CDR3aa: CASSFGRANTGELFF
CDR3nt: TGCGCCAGCAGCTTTGGTCGGGCTAACACCGGGGAGCTGTTTTTT

d_gene: TRBD1
abundance: -
v_gene: TRBV5-1
j_gene: TRBJ2-3
CDR3aa: CASMGQGLDTQYF
CDR3nt: TGCGCCAGCATGGGACAGGGATTAGATACGCAGTATTTT

d_gene: TRBD1
abundance: many
v_gene: TRBV20-1
j_gene: TRBJ1-4
CDR3aa: CSARGRTGEEKLFF
CDR3nt: TGCAGTGCTAGAGGTCGGACAGGCGAGGAAAAACTGTTTTTT

d_gene: TRBD1
abundance: -
v_gene: TRBV20-1
j_gene: TRBJ2-7
CDR3aa: CSAPRDSPYEQYF
CDR3nt: TGCAGTGCTCCCCGGGACAGTCCCTACGAGCAGTACTTC

d_gene: TRBD1
abundance: many
v_gene: TRBV13
j_gene: TRBJ1-2
CDR3aa: CASSKLPGQGTYGYTF
CDR3nt: TGTGCCAGCAGCAAATTACCGGGACAGGGGACCTATGGCTACACCTTC

d_gene: -
abundance: many
v_gene: TRBV20-1
j_gene: TRBJ2-5
CDR3aa: CSASLSSQYF
CDR3nt: TGCAGTGCTAGTTTGAGTTCCCAGTACTTC

d_gene: -
abundance: -
v_gene: TRBV20-1
j_gene: TRBJ1-2
CDR3aa: CSVRGEGIYGYTF
CDR3nt: TGCAGTGTTAGAGGGGAAGGGATATATGGCTACACCTTC

d_gene: -
abundance: few
v_gene: TRBV15
j_gene: TRBJ1-6
CDR3aa: CATRNEGYSPLHF
CDR3nt: TGTGCCACCAGAAATGAGGGTTATTCACCCCTCCACTTT

d_gene: TRBD2
abundance: many
v_gene: TRBV5-1
j_gene: TRBJ2-3
CDR3aa: CASSFGLAGGKFPADTQYF
CDR3nt: TGCGCCAGCAGCTTTGGACTAGCGGGGGGTAAATTTCCGGCAGATACGCAGTATTTT

d_gene: -
abundance: -
v_gene: TRBV5-1
j_gene: TRBJ2-3
CDR3aa: CASGDSTDTQYF
CDR3nt: TGCGCCTCCGGAGATTCCACAGATACGCAGTATTTT

d_gene: TRBD1
abundance: -
v_gene: TRBV4-3
j_gene: TRBJ1-2
CDR3aa: CAGSQNTVQGYYGYTF
CDR3nt: TGCGCCGGCAGCCAAAACACGGTACAGGGGTATTATGGCTACACCTTC

d_gene: -
abundance: -
v_gene: TRBV28
j_gene: TRBJ2-7
CDR3aa: CASSPVESEQDF
CDR3nt: TGTGCCAGCAGTCCCGTGGAGTCCGAGCAGGACTTC

d_gene: -
abundance: few
v_gene: TRBV30
j_gene: TRBJ1-5
CDR3aa: CAWSVGGNDQPQHF
CDR3nt: TGTGCCTGGAGTGTGGGGGGGAATGATCAGCCCCAGCATTTT

d_gene: -
abundance: -
v_gene: TRBV29-1
j_gene: TRBJ2-3
CDR3aa: CSAEPSTDTQYF
CDR3nt: TGCAGCGCCGAACCCAGCACAGATACGCAGTATTTT

d_gene: -
abundance: -
v_gene: TRBV6-1
j_gene: TRBJ2-3
CDR3aa: CASRDRDTTDTQYF
CDR3nt: TGTGCCAGCAGGGACCGGGACACAACAGATACGCAGTATTTT

d_gene: -
abundance: -
v_gene: TRBV3-1
j_gene: TRBJ1-1
CDR3aa: CASSRSDTEAFF
CDR3nt: TGTGCCAGCAGCAGGAGCGACACTGAAGCTTTCTTT

d_gene: TRBD1
abundance: once
v_gene: TRBV6-5
j_gene: TRBJ1-1
CDR3aa: CASSLGTGGNGAFF
CDR3nt: TGTGCCAGCAGCCTCGGGACAGGCGGTAATGGAGCTTTCTTT

d_gene: -
abundance: -
v_gene: TRBV3-1
j_gene: TRBJ2-3
CDR3aa: CASSGVETGSTDTQYF
CDR3nt: TGTGCCAGCAGCGGAGTGGAGACAGGTAGCACAGATACGCAGTATTTT

d_gene: -
abundance: once
v_gene: TRBV3-1
j_gene: TRBJ2-1
CDR3aa: CASSQDLARGRPFSYNEQFF
CDR3nt: TGTGCCAGCAGCCAAGACCTAGCGAGGGGCCGTCCCTTTAGTTACAATGAGCAGTTCTTC

d_gene: -
abundance: -
v_gene: TRBV29-1
j_gene: TRBJ1-3
CDR3aa: CSVDGDSGNTIYF
CDR3nt: TGCAGCGTTGATGGGGACTCTGGAAACACCATATATTTT